The 9 T cell receptor beta chains below all came from one sample that was sequenced in a study of blood T cell repertoires in COVID-19. Produced via immunoSEQ multiplex PCR; TCRdb's table is partial and in-frame only. The table has roughly 90,000 clones, 86% seen once. The sample taken for sequencing was peripheral blood. These receptors were taken from a human donor in a cohort sampled during active COVID-19.

The chain recombines TRBV19 with TRBJ2-7, with TRBD2 matching 8 bases. CDR1 is LNHDA and CDR2 is SQIVND in the germline V gene (reference sequence). The CDR3 is made up of 15 amino acids. Trimming at V came to 5 bases and at J to 3 bases, leaving 9 bases not matched to a gene. The CDR3 is CASSSQAGAGYEQYF. The CDR3 DNA is TGTGCCAGTAGTTCGCAAGCGGGAGCCGGCTACGAGCAGTACTTC. Full variable domain (outside the CDR3, taken from reference TRBV19 and TRBJ2-7): DGGITQSPKYLFRKEGQNVTLSCEQNLNHDAMYWYRQDPGQGLRLIYYSQIVNDFQKGDIAEGYSVSREKKESFPLTVTSAQKNPTAFYLCASSSQAGAGYEQYFGPGTRLTVT.

The rearrangement links TRBV19 to TRBJ1-2; D perhaps matches TRBD1 (6 bases). This CDR3 spans 12 amino acids. V was clipped by 5 bases and J by 7 bases, with 11 bases between them. Germline loops: CDR1 LNHDA, CDR2 SQIVND (reference sequence). As DNA, the CDR3 is TGTGCCAGTAGTTTCACAGGGAGTGGCTACACCTTC. Its protein is CASSFTGSGYTF. Supplemented by reference TRBV19 and TRBJ1-2, the full variable domain reads DGGITQSPKYLFRKEGQNVTLSCEQNLNHDAMYWYRQDPGQGLRLIYYSQIVNDFQKGDIAEGYSVSREKKESFPLTVTSAQKNPTAFYLCASSFTGSGYTFGSGTRLTVV.

J is TRBJ2-5 and V is TRBV19; 9 bases fit TRBD1. The CDR3 sequence is 14 residues long. CDR1 is LNHDA, CDR2 SQIVND, per germline (reference sequence). Germline trimming cut 4 bases from V and 5 bases from J; bases unmatched to any gene: 5. The CDR3 spells CASSKGQGPETQYF. CDR3 sequence (DNA): TGTGCCAGTAGTAAAGGACAGGGGCCGGAGACCCAGTACTTC.

This chain links TRBV5-4 with TRBJ2-1; 11 positions match TRBD2. The J segment lost 2 bases and the V segment lost 4 bases, leaving 2 bases of the junction unmatched. There are 15 residues in the CDR3. Per germline, CDR1 SGHNT and CDR2 YYREEE (reference sequence). The CDR3: CASSRSGGAYNEQFF. DNA for the CDR3: TGTGCCAGCAGCCGTAGCGGGGGGGCCTACAATGAGCAGTTCTTC.

This clone is a singleton in its sample. The V call is TRBV5-4, the J call TRBJ1-1; D is ambiguous. V was cut by 3 bases and J by 0 bases, with 9 bases left in between. In germline, CDR1 is SGHNT, CDR2 YYREEE (reference sequence). The CDR3 is 14 amino acids. Here the CDR3 reads CASSSSVLNTEAFF. The CDR3 nucleotides are TGTGCCAGCAGCTCGTCCGTGTTGAACACTGAAGCTTTCTTT.

This clone was recorded once. The chain uses TRBV19 and TRBJ2-1; 12 bases align to TRBD2. The CDR3 extends over 15 amino acids. Trimming took 3 bases from V and 5 from J; bases not matched to a gene: 2. In germline, CDR1 is LNHDA, CDR2 SQIVND (reference sequence). The CDR3 protein is CASSIRTSGDNEQFF. The DNA for the CDR3 is TGTGCCAGTAGTATCCGGACTAGCGGGGACAATGAGCAGTTCTTC. Combining the CDR3 with reference TRBV19 and TRBJ2-1 gives the whole variable domain DGGITQSPKYLFRKEGQNVTLSCEQNLNHDAMYWYRQDPGQGLRLIYYSQIVNDFQKGDIAEGYSVSREKKESFPLTVTSAQKNPTAFYLCASSIRTSGDNEQFFGPGTRLTVL.

There are a few counts of this clone. The chain has TRBV5-6 and TRBJ2-7; 8 bases are a match to TRBD2. The CDR3 runs to 15 residues. Per germline, CDR1 SGHDT and CDR2 YYEEEE. Trimming at V came to 4 bases and at J to 0 bases, leaving 6 bases not matched to a gene. In DNA form, the CDR3 reads TGTGCCAGCAGCCGGACTAGCCTAACCTCCTACGAGCAGTACTTC. It is translated as CASSRTSLTSYEQYF.

CDR3 nucleotide sequence: TGTGCCAGCAGCGCGGGACCACAAAACACTGAAGCTTTCTTT. Translation: CASSAGPQNTEAFF. The chain has TRBV5-6 and TRBJ1-1, with a possible D match to TRBD1 (5 bases). CDR1 and CDR2 (germline): SGHDT, YYEEEE. The CDR3 is 14 amino acids. Trimming took off 4 bases at V and 2 bases at J, with 12 bases between the two ends.

The chain combines TRBV6-2 or TRBV6-3 with TRBJ2-1; 11 nucleotides agree with TRBD2. CDR1 MNHEY and CDR2 SVGEGT come from the germline V gene. This CDR3 has 14 amino acids. V lost 5 bases, J lost 5 bases, and 2 bases stayed unmatched. The CDR3 region is CASSLAGGHNEQFF. DNA of the CDR3: TGTGCCAGCAGTCTAGCGGGAGGCCACAATGAGCAGTTCTTC.